This T cell receptor (beta chain) was sequenced during a study of blood T cell repertoires in COVID-19 (TCRdb year 2020). About the investigation overall: Collaborator samples came from the United States, Italy and Spain and covered acute and convalescent phases of COVID-19. A freely available public database, intended as a resource for researchers studying the immune response to SARS-CoV-2, is where the repertoires were released. The material from the prospective study consisted of cDNA or gDNA derived from T cells, B-cell-depleted T cells, or PBMCs. A de-identified subject ID, COVID-19 status, age in years and sex were almost always included in the sample metadata. Where HLA class I and class II types were available, the types were taken from metadata supplied by the sample provider, not from assay-based typing. Subjects who had been exposed to COVID-19, were actively infected with it, or had recovered from it provided the deeply sampled blood TCRbeta repertoires that made up the dataset. Samples came from the ongoing ImmuneRACE study (first 160 participants) plus 1,254 subjects from 6 global collaborators.

The immunoSEQ Assay, a bias-controlled multiplex PCR, was used to amplify TCRbeta CDR3 regions from genomic DNA. Under the source paper's analysis protocol: The number of nucleated cells in each sample was estimated by amplification of reference gene primers within the assay. To quantify the absolute abundance of each unique TCRbeta CDR3 rearrangement, sequence reads were collapsed and filtered. For each sample, productive Simpson clonality was calculated as the square root of Simpson's diversity index over productive rearrangements. TCRdb took over this immuneACCESS table, retaining in-frame rearrangements with V and J assigned. Such tables are incomplete; in checked studies, under half of the missing clones stem from an unresolved V gene, and the remainder is unexplained. V, J and clone size derive from that table, while D and trimming were established from the DNA sequence. For this sample the table gives around 150,000 clones, of which 84% were detected only once. Of the sample, less than 4% is held by the ten largest clones.

Summary of the overall study and its limitations: The quantity of clinical and demographic metadata differed by source and by participant and was supplied without curation.

There are a few counts of this clone. Its antigen is still unknown. The sample holds no much larger clone one base away, and base qualities are not on file. Enrolling through a virtual design, the prospective study's participants ranged in age from about 18 to 100 years and lived across some 23 United States geographic areas. To assign participants to cohorts, the prospective study relied on clinical history that participants themselves reported in a screening survey and a study questionnaire. Each participant in the prospective study had whole blood, serum and a nasopharyngeal or oropharyngeal swab collected by mobile phlebotomists. Additional blood draws and questionnaires over an approximately two-month period could optionally be provided by prospective study participants. Before DNA extraction, prospective study blood samples were shipped either frozen or at room temperature. The junction shows trimming of 6 bases on V and 2 bases on J, and the gene matches do not reach 9 bases of it. The germline V gene supplies CDR1 SQVTM and CDR2 ANQGSEA. The CDR3 runs 15 residues from the cysteine to the phenylalanine. Just CDR3 DNA is preserved here, 45 bases in frame from base 1.

The receptor comes from a woman in her forties or fifties with acute COVID-19. The sequence links TRBV29-1 to TRBJ2-3, and 9 junctional nucleotides match TRBD2. The sequenced material came from PBMCs or T cells enriched from blood (not recorded which). In nucleotide form, the sequence is TGCAGCGTCTCGACTAGCGGAACCTTCACAGATACGCAGTATTTT. Translation gives CSVSTSGTFTDTQYF.